Each of the 31 T cell receptor beta chains below was sequenced from the same sample in a study of blood T cell repertoires in COVID-19. Sequencing used immunoSEQ multiplex PCR; TCRdb keeps in-frame clones, though not all of them. The table lists about 470,000 clones, 87% of them singletons, with 0.65% to 0.9% in the top ten. Sequenced sample: PBMCs or T cells enriched from blood (not recorded which). The receptors come from a woman younger than 35 who had recovered from COVID-19.

J is TRBJ1-6 and V is TRBV7-6; D perhaps matches TRBD1 (5 bases). Germline CDR1 reads SGHVS; CDR2 reads FNYEAQ. Trimming left V 7 bases short and J 8 bases short, with 6 bases between. CDR3 length: 11 amino acids. The CDR3 DNA reads TGTGCCAGCAAAGGGGATTCACCCCTCCACTTT. Its protein is CASKGDSPLHF.

The CDR3 DNA sequence: TGCAGCGTGATAACAGGGGTCAACTATGGCTACACCTTC. Translated, it gives CSVITGVNYGYTF. The chain has TRBV29-1 and TRBJ1-2, with TRBD1 matching 7 bases. The germline V gene has CDR1 SQVTM and CDR2 ANQGSEA. V was pared by 6 bases and J by 2 bases, with 6 bases of the junction left unmatched. This CDR3 spans 13 amino acids.

This chain connects TRBV19 to TRBJ1-3; D gene unclear. CDR1 and CDR2 (germline): LNHDA, SQIVND (reference sequence). Trimming left V 3 bases short and J 0 bases short, with 15 bases between. CDR3 length equals 17 residues. CDR3 protein: CASSISRELLSGNTIYF. CDR3 DNA sequence: TGTGCCAGTAGTATTAGTCGGGAACTTCTCTCTGGAAACACCATATATTTT.

V and J are TRBV5-1 and TRBJ1-5, with D possibly matching TRBD1 (6 bases). The CDR3 length is 14 residues. Per the germline V gene, CDR1 is SGHRS and CDR2 is YFSETQ. V was shortened by 4 bases and J by 4 bases, with 12 bases between the two germline ends. For the CDR3, the DNA is TGCGCCAGCAGCGGCCCAGGGGAGAATCAGCCCCAGCATTTT. Its protein is CASSGPGENQPQHF.

The J gene is TRBJ2-1, the V gene TRBV19; 13 nucleotides match TRBD2. The V and J ends lost 3 bases and 7 bases, in that order; junction bases with no gene match: 6. Per germline, CDR1 LNHDA and CDR2 SQIVND (reference sequence). The CDR3 has 16 amino acids. The CDR3 sequence: CASSITLAGGRNEQFF. The CDR3 bases are TGTGCCAGTAGTATTACACTAGCGGGGGGGCGGAATGAGCAGTTCTTC.

This rearrangement joins TRBV30 to TRBJ2-3; D gene uncertain. Germline loops: CDR1 GTSNPN, CDR2 SVGIG (reference sequence). Trimming cost V 2 bases and J 4 bases, with 10 bases left between them. This CDR3 spans 13 amino acids. The CDR3 is CAWSRDSPDTQYF. The CDR3 region has the DNA TGTGCCTGGAGTCGTGACTCTCCAGATACGCAGTATTTT.

The genes are TRBV5-6 and TRBJ2-2; TRBD2 matches at 7 bases. Germline CDR1 reads SGHDT; CDR2 reads YYEEEE. The CDR3 runs 16 residues. The V gene end was trimmed by 0 bases and the J gene end by 3 bases; junction bases not matched to a gene: 5. CDR3 in amino acids: CASSLVGGGDTGELFF. The CDR3 bases are TGTGCCAGCAGCTTGGTGGGCGGGGGAGACACCGGGGAGCTGTTTTTT.

The chain is built from TRBV5-1 and TRBJ2-2, with 7 bases lining up with TRBD2. The trim removed 4 bases at V and 2 bases at J, leaving 5 bases unmatched. Germline CDR1 is SGHRS and CDR2 is YFSETQ. The CDR3 contains 15 residues. The CDR3 nucleotides read TGCGCCAGCAGCGTAGGGACTACAAACACCGGGGAGCTGTTTTTT. As protein: CASSVGTTNTGELFF.

The chain is built from TRBV5-3 and TRBJ2-3; 8 bases match TRBD2. TRBV5-3 is an ORF, with its function uncertain. This CDR3 comprises 14 residues. After removal of 4 bases from V and 5 bases from J, the junction contained 6 bases not matched to a gene. The CDR3 sequence is CARSQRGRRDTQYF. CDR3 sequence (DNA): TGTGCCAGAAGCCAGCGGGGGCGCCGAGATACGCAGTATTTT.

The chain joins TRBV6-5 to TRBJ2-7; 7 nucleotides agree with TRBD2. The J segment lost 3 bases and the V segment lost 2 bases, leaving 7 bases of the junction unmatched. Germline V CDR1 and CDR2: MNHEY, SVGAGI. The CDR3 consists of 15 residues. CDR3 protein: CASSYRRGGLYEQYF. CDR3 DNA sequence: TGTGCCAGCAGTTACAGGCGCGGGGGACTCTACGAGCAGTACTTC.

The rearrangement links TRBV24-1 to TRBJ2-2; a possible D gene is TRBD2 (6 bases). The CDR3 extends over 16 amino acids. The V gene lost 2 bases and the J gene lost 1 base, with 10 bases spanning the gap. Germline V CDR1 and CDR2: KGHDR, SFDVKD. Here the CDR3 reads CATSDSRRGNTGELFF. In DNA, the CDR3 is TGTGCCACCAGTGATTCGAGGAGGGGGAACACCGGGGAGCTGTTTTTT.

The chain links TRBV7-2 to TRBJ1-1, with a tentative D call TRBD1 (5 bases). The CDR3 sequence is 13 residues long. Germline CDR1 reads SGHTA; CDR2 reads FQGNSA. Trimming pared 5 bases from V and 5 bases from J, leaving 12 bases between. CDR3 in amino acids: CASSPGGVTEAFF. Written as DNA, the CDR3 is TGTGCCAGCAGCCCGGGAGGGGTGACTGAAGCTTTCTTT.

This clone has a single count. This rearrangement joins TRBV11-2 to TRBJ2-7, with 7 bases that match TRBD1. V lost 2 bases, J lost 4 bases, and 2 bases stayed unmatched. Germline assignment: CDR1 SGHAT and CDR2 FQNNGV. The CDR3 length is 13 residues. CDR3 sequence: CASSLRGQYEQYF. DNA of the CDR3: TGTGCCAGCAGCTTAAGGGGGCAGTACGAGCAGTACTTC.

Here the CDR3 DNA reads TGTGCCAGCAGCCACGGTGGCGGGGCTGCCACTGAAGCTTTCTTT. Translation gives CASSHGGGAATEAFF. This rearrangement joins TRBV7-9 to TRBJ1-1; D is perhaps TRBD1 (5 bases). V lost 5 bases and J 4 bases, leaving 17 bases between the germline ends. CDR1 and CDR2 (germline): SEHNR, FQNEAQ (reference sequence). The CDR3 is 15 amino acids.

The chain combines TRBV28 with TRBJ1-3; 7 bases map to TRBD1. Per the germline V gene, CDR1 is MDHEN and CDR2 is SYDVKM. J lost 4 bases, V lost 7 bases, and 10 bases had no gene match. The CDR3 runs 15 residues. The CDR3 here is CASTGGTEVGNTIYF. The DNA for the CDR3 is TGTGCCAGCACGGGAGGGACAGAAGTCGGAAACACCATATATTTT.

This chain joins TRBV6-4 and TRBJ1-2; 7 nucleotides match TRBD1. Germline CDR1 MRHNA, CDR2 SNTAGT. With V trimmed by 6 bases and J by 5 bases, 12 bases remained unmatched. The length of the CDR3 is 15 residues. CDR3 sequence: CASSLEGTASYGYTF. The CDR3 region has the DNA TGTGCCAGCAGCCTGGAAGGGACAGCCTCTTATGGCTACACCTTC.

The chain is built from TRBV10-1 and TRBJ1-1; no definite D call. In germline, CDR1 is WNHNN, CDR2 SYGVQD (reference sequence). The ends were cut back, 5 bases at V and 1 base at J, with 8 bases in the middle. The CDR3 spans 13 residues. The CDR3 is CASSTGRNTEAFF. In nucleotides, the CDR3 is TGCGCCAGCAGTACCGGGAGGAACACTGAAGCTTTCTTT.

This clone has only a few counts. The rearrangement links TRBV3-1 (or the pseudogene TRBV3-2) to TRBJ1-4; 8 bases map to TRBD1. V lost 1 base to trimming and J lost 12 bases; unmatched junction nucleotides: 7. From germline, CDR1 is LGHDT and CDR2 YNNKEL (reference sequence). The CDR3 extends over 14 amino acids. The CDR3 DNA reads TGTGCCAGCAGCCAAGCTCCCCAGGGGGCCCAACTGTTTTTT. It yields the protein CASSQAPQGAQLFF.

The rearrangement links TRBV28 to TRBJ1-2; 10 bases align to TRBD1. The length of the CDR3 is 14 residues. Germline CDR1 is MDHEN and CDR2 is SYDVKM. Trimming removed 7 bases from V and 8 bases from J; junction bases left unmatched: 10. The CDR3 DNA reads as TGTGCCAGCACCCCAAGACAGGGGGCGGGAGGCTACACCTTC. This gives the protein CASTPRQGAGGYTF.

The chain has TRBV9 and TRBJ2-7; 8 positions agree with TRBD1. The CDR3 loop spans 17 amino acids. Germline CDR1 SGDLS, CDR2 YYNGEE. V trimming: 0 bases; J trimming: 5 bases; junction bases outside the gene matches: 13. This CDR3 is CASSVDVGRGRENEQYF. In DNA, the CDR3 is TGTGCCAGCAGCGTAGATGTAGGCAGGGGGCGAGAAAACGAGCAGTACTTC.

This clone was counted a few times. The CDR3 sequence is CASSLLGDYYTF. CDR3 DNA sequence: TGTGCCAGCAGTTTATTAGGGGACTACTACACCTTC. The V and J genes are TRBV27 and TRBJ1-2; TRBD1 might be the D (5 bases). Trimming removed 1 base from V and 10 bases from J, with 10 bases in between. The CDR3 covers 12 residues. Germline V gene sequence: CDR1 MNHEY, CDR2 SMNVEV (reference sequence).

The genes are TRBV11-3 and TRBJ1-1; 9 nucleotides agree with TRBD1. Per the germline V gene, CDR1 is SGHNT and CDR2 is YENEEA. This CDR3 spans 19 amino acids. The V segment lost 5 bases and the J segment 6 bases; nucleotides outside the gene matches: 22. DNA of the CDR3: TGTGCCAGCAGCACTGTGCCGGGACAGGGACCGTTTGTAGGTTCTGAAGCTTTCTTT. Amino acid sequence: CASSTVPGQGPFVGSEAFF.

The chain links TRBV6-1 to TRBJ1-1; D may be TRBD1 (6 bases). The CDR3 has 14 residues. In germline, CDR1 is MNHNS, CDR2 SASEGT. V was clipped by 0 bases and J by 7 bases, with 12 bases between them. This CDR3 is CASSEAGGQGEAFF. CDR3 nucleotide sequence: TGTGCCAGCAGTGAAGCGGGGGGGCAGGGTGAAGCTTTCTTT.

The chain carries TRBV27 and TRBJ2-7; TRBD1 aligns across 8 bases. J lost 7 bases, V lost 8 bases, and 7 bases had no gene match. The CDR3 extends over 12 amino acids. Germline loops: CDR1 MNHEY, CDR2 SMNVEV (reference sequence). The CDR3 DNA sequence: TGTGCCAGCGGACAGGGAAGGTGGGAGCAGTACTTC. Protein product: CASGQGRWEQYF.

The gene calls are TRBV11-2 and TRBJ2-7; no firm D call. The germline V gene encodes CDR1 SGHAT and CDR2 FQNNGV. CDR3 length equals 13 residues. With 11 bases removed from V and 0 bases from J, the gap between germline ends came to 14 bases. Written as DNA, the CDR3 is TGTGCCTCGCGAACTACGAGCTCCTACGAGCAGTACTTC. It translates to CASRTTSSYEQYF.

This clone was counted a few times. This chain connects TRBV21-1 to TRBJ1-6; the D call in the table, TRBD1, was not verified against the DNA. TRBV21-1 is marked as a pseudogene. This CDR3 comprises 14 residues. The CDR3 DNA sequence: TGTGCCAGCAGCAAAACGTGGGGCAATTCACCCCTCCACTTT. As protein: CASSKTWGNSPLHF.

The chain's CDR3 is CASSPPGGSYNEQFF. The CDR3 DNA sequence: TGTGCCAGCAGCCCACCCGGCGGGAGCTACAATGAGCAGTTCTTC. The gene calls are TRBV3-1 (or the pseudogene TRBV3-2) and TRBJ2-1; 7 bases are a match to TRBD2. Germline V gene sequence: CDR1 LGHDT, CDR2 YNNKEL (reference sequence). The CDR3 is made up of 15 amino acids. V lost 4 bases and J lost 3; bases outside the gene matches: 6.

The V gene is TRBV18, the J gene TRBJ2-5; D not certain. Trimming took off 7 bases at V and 2 bases at J, with 8 bases between the two ends. This CDR3 contains 12 residues. Germline CDR1 reads KGHSH; CDR2 reads LQKENI. The DNA for the CDR3 is TGTGCCAGCTGTCGCGAGCAAGAGACCCAGTACTTC. It is translated as CASCREQETQYF. The full variable domain, rest sourced from reference TRBV18 and TRBJ2-5, is NAGVMQNPRHLVRRRGQEARLRCSPMKGHSHVYWYRQLPEEGLKFMVYLQKENIIDESGMPKERFSAEFPKEGPSILRIQQVVRGDSAAYFCASCREQETQYFGPGTRLLVL.

This chain connects TRBV19 to TRBJ1-2, with D maybe TRBD1 (6 bases). The V gene's germline CDR1 is LNHDA and CDR2 SQIVND (reference sequence). This CDR3 is built from 12 residues. Between the trimmed V and J ends, which lost 5 bases and 8 bases, there was a span of 12 bases. The CDR3 is CASSPNREGYTF. CDR3 nucleotides: TGTGCCAGTAGTCCCAACAGGGAGGGCTACACCTTC.

This clone was observed a handful of times. This chain joins TRBV30 and TRBJ1-3; possible D gene TRBD1, 6 bases. This CDR3 is built from 13 residues. The V and J ends lost 4 bases and 4 bases respectively, with 11 bases between them. CDR1 is GTSNPN, CDR2 SVGIG, per germline (reference sequence). CDR3 amino acids: CAWNTGIGNTIYF. The CDR3 DNA is TGTGCCTGGAATACAGGGATAGGAAACACCATATATTTT.

This sequence joins TRBV18 and TRBJ2-6; TRBD1 matches at 7 bases. Trimming removed 3 bases from V and 4 bases from J; junction bases left unmatched: 9. CDR1 and CDR2 (germline): KGHSH, LQKENI. The CDR3 spans 17 residues. CDR3 nucleotides: TGTGCCAGCTCACCCCTACTCACAGGGGCCGGGGCCAACGTCCTGACTTTC. Translated, it gives CASSPLLTGAGANVLTF.